Included here is one T cell receptor (beta chain) sequence, with context. The study recruited people aged roughly 18 to 95 years across roughly 23 US areas. The repertoire was sequenced with immunoSEQ multiplex PCR; TCRdb's copy has only in-frame clones and lacks some. This sample has 200,000 to 250,000 clones, with about 90% found just once. This sample was included in a study of blood T cell repertoires in COVID-19. The sample was PBMCs or T cells enriched from blood (not recorded which). The sequence was collected from a young man who had been exposed to COVID-19.

CDR3 sequence: CSVVIGGARRGYTF. CDR3 nucleotide sequence: TGCAGCGTAGTAATTGGGGGGGCCAGACGAGGCTACACCTTC. The rearrangement uses TRBV29-1 and TRBJ1-2, with a possible D match to TRBD1 (6 bases). With 6 bases removed from V and 8 bases from J, the gap between germline ends came to 22 bases. This CDR3 contains 14 residues. Germline V gives CDR1 SQVTM, CDR2 ANQGSEA.